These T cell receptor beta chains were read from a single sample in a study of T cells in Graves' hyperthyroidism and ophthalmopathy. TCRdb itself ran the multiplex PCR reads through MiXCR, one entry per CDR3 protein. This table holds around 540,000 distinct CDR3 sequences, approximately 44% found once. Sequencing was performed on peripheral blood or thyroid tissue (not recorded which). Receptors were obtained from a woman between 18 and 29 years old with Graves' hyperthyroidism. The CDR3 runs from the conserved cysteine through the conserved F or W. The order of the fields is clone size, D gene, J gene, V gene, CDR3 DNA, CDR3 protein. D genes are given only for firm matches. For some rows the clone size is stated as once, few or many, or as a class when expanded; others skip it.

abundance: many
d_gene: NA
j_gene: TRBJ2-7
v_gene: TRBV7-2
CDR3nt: TGTGCCAGCAGCTTAAGGACAGCCTACGAGCAGTACTTC
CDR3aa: CASSLRTAYEQYF

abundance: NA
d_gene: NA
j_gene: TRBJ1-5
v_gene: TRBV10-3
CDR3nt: TGTGCCATCAGTCCAGGGAGAGGTCAGCCCCAGCATTTT
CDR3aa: CAISPGRGQPQHF

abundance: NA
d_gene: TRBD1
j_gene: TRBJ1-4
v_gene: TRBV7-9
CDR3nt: TGTGCCAGCTTTCCTTGGACAGGGGGCGAGTCTAATGAAAAACTGTTTTTT
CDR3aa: CASFPWTGGESNEKLFF

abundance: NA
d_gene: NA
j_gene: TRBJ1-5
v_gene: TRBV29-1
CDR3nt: TGCAGCGTCGCCCTTCGGCCAGGGGACGGGCAGCCCCAGCATTTT
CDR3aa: CSVALRPGDGQPQHF

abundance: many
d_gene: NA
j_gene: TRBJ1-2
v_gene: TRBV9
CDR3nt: TGTGCCAGCAGCGTAGGAGGGCCCAACTATGGCTACACCTTC
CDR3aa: CASSVGGPNYGYTF

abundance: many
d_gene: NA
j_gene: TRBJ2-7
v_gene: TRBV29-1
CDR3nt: TGCAGCGTTGAATATGGCAGGGGAACCTACGAGCAGTACTTC
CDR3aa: CSVEYGRGTYEQYF

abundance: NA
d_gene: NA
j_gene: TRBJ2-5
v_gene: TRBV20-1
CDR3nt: TGCAGTGCAATTCTAGCTGGCGAGACCCAGTACTTC
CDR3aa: CSAILAGETQYF

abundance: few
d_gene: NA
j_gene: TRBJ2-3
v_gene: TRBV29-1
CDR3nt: TGCAGCGTTGCGACTAGCACAGATACGCAGTATTTT
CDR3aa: CSVATSTDTQYF

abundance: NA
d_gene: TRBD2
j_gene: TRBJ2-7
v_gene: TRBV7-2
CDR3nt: TGTGCCAGCAGCCCGTCCCGCGGGAGGGCCAGGGAGCAGTACTTC
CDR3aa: CASSPSRGRAREQYF

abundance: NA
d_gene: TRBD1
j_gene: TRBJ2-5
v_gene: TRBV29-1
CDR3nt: TGCAGCGCTAGACAGGGGGCTCAAGAGACCCAGTACTTC
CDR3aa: CSARQGAQETQYF

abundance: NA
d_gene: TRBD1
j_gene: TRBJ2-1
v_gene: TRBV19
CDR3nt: TGTGCCAGTAGTATGACAGGGGGGAATAAAAAGCAGTTCTTC
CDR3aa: CASSMTGGNKKQFF

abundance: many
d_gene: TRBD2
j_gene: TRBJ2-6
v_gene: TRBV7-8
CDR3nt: TGTGCCAGCAGCGGGTGGCTAGCGGGGAACTCTGGGGCCAACGTCCTGACTTTC
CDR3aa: CASSGWLAGNSGANVLTF

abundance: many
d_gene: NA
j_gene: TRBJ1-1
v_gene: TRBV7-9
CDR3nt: TGTGCCAGCAGCATAATAGCTACTGAAGCTTTCTTT
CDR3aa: CASSIIATEAFF

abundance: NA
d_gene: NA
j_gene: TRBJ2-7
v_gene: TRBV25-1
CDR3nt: TGTGCCAGCAGTGAGATGGGTTTTCCCTCGGGCGAGCAGTACTTC
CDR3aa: CASSEMGFPSGEQYF

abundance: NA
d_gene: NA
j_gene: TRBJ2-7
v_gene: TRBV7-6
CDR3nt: TGTGCTAGAGACGACAGCCCCTACGAGCAGTACTTC
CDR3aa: CARDDSPYEQYF

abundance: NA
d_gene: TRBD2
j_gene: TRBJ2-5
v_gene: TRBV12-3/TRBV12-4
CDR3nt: TGTGCCACCCCCGGACTAGCTCGGCATGTGAAGAAAGAGACCCAGTACTTC
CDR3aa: CATPGLARHVKKETQYF

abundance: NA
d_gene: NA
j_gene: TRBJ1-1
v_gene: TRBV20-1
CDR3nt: TGCAGTGCTAGAGATCCTTGGAAGAACACTGAAGCTTTCTTT
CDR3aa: CSARDPWKNTEAFF

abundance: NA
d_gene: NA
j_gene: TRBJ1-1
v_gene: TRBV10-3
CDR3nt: TGTGACATCGGCCCGCGGGGAATGAACACTGAAGCTTTCTTT
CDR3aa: CDIGPRGMNTEAFF

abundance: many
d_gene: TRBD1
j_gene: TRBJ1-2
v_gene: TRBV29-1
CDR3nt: TGCAGCGTTGTTTTAACAGGGGGATATGGCTACACCTTC
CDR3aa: CSVVLTGGYGYTF

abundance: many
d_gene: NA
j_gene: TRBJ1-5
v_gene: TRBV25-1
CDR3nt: TGTGCCAGTGGGGACTTTCAGCCCCAGCATTTT
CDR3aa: CASGDFQPQHF

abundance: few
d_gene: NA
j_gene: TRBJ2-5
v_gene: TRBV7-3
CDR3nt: TGTGCCAGCAGCGATAGAGGGAAAGAGACCCAGTACTTC
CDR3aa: CASSDRGKETQYF

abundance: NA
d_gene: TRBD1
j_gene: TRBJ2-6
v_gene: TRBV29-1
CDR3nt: TGCAGCGTTCTGGACAGGGGATCATCTGGGGCCAACGTCCTGACTTTC
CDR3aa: CSVLDRGSSGANVLTF

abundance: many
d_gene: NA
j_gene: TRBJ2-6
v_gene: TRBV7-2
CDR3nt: TGTGCCAGCAGCTGGCTCTCTGGGGCCAACGTCCTGACTTTC
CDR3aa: CASSWLSGANVLTF

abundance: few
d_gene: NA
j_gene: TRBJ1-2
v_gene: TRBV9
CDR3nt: TGTGCCAGCAGCGTAGGGACCCTTGCAACCTATGGCTACACCTTC
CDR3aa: CASSVGTLATYGYTF

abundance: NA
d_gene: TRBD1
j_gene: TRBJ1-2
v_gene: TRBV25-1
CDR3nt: TGTGCCACCAGTTACTCCCTTAGGACAGGGGAGCGTCACTATGGCTACACCTTC
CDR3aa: CATSYSLRTGERHYGYTF

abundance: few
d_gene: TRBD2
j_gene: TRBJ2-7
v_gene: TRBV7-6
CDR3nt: TGTGCCAGCAGCTTAGAACTAGCGGAGGGGTACGAGCAGTACTTC
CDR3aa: CASSLELAEGYEQYF

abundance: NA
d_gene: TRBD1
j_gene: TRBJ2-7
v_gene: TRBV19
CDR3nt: TGTGCCAGTAGTATGACAGGGGGCCACGAGCAGTACTTC
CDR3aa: CASSMTGGHEQYF

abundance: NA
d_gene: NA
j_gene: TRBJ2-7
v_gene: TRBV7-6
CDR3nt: TGTGCCAGCAGCTTAGACAGGGCCTACAAGCAGTACTTC
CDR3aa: CASSLDRAYKQYF

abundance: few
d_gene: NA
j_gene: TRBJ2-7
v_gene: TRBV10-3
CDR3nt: TGTGCCAGCAGTTTTGAGGGAGTTCCGTACTTC
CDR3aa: CASSFEGVPYF

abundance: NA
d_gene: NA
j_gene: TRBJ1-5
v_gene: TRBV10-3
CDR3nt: TGTGCCAGCAGTTTGGGAATTAGCAATCAGCCCCAGCATTTT
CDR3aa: CASSLGISNQPQHF

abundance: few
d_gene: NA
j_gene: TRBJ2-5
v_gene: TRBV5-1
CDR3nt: TGCGCCAGCAGCCGGAGCGGAGAAGAGACCCAGTACTTC
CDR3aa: CASSRSGEETQYF

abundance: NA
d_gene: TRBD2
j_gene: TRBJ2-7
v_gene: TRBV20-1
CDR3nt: TGCAGTGCTATATTGACTAGCGAGAGCTCCTACGAGCAGTACTTC
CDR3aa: CSAILTSESSYEQYF

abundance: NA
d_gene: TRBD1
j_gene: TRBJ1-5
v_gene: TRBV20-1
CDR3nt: TGCAGTGCTGGAAAGGGACAGGGCGACGATCAGCCCCAGCATTTT
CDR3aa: CSAGKGQGDDQPQHF

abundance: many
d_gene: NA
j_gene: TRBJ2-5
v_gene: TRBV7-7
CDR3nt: TGTGCTAGCAGCTTAATGGGGGCGGAGACCCAGTACTTC
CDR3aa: CASSLMGAETQYF

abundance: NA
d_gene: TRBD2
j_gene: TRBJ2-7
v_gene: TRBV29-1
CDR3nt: TGCAGCTCATGGGCTAGCGGGACGTACGAGCAGTACTTC
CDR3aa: CSSWASGTYEQYF

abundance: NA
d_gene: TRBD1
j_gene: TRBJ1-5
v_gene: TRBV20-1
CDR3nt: TGCAGTGCCTTCGACAGGGGCAATCAGCCCCAGCATTTT
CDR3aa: CSAFDRGNQPQHF

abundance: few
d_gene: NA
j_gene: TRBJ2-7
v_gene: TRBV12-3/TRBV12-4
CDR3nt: TGTGCCAGCAGTTCCGCGGATTCCTACGAGCAGTACTTC
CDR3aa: CASSSADSYEQYF

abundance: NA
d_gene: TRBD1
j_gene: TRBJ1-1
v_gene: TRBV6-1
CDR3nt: TGTGCCAGCAGCGGGGGTGGACAGGGCTTGAACACTGAAGCTTTCTTT
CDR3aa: CASSGGGQGLNTEAFF

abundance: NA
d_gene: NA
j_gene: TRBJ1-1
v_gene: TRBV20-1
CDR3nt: TGCAGTGCTAGAGTAGGCAGTCCGAACACTGAAGCTTTCTTT
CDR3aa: CSARVGSPNTEAFF

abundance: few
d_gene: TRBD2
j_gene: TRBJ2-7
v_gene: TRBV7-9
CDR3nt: TGTGCTAGCGGGGACATATCCTACGAGCAGTACTTC
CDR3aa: CASGDISYEQYF